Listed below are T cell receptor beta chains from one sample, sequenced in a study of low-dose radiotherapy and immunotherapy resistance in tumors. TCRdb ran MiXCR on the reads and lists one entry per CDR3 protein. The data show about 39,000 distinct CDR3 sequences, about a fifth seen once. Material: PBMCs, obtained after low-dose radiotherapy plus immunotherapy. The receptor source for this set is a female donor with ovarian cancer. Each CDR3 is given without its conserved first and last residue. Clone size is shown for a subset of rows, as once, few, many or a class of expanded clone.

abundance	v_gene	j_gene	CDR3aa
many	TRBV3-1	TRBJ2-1	ASSQAGGSYNEQF
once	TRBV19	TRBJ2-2	ASSIASGRFAGELFF
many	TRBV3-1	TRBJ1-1	ASSQVVLGWAF
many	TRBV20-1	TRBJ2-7	SARVGRAPYEQY
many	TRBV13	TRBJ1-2	ASSLGGQLPYGYT
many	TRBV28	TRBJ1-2	ASRLPPGQGGYT
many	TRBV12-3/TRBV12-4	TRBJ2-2	ASTLEVRPNTGELF
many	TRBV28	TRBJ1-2	ASSLQPELYGYT
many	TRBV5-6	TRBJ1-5	ASSIRTGGERQPQH
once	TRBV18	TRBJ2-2	ASSPPPGQMAGELF
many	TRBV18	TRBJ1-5	ASSSGQTNTEPQH
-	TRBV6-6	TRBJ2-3	ASSLRGPKDTQY
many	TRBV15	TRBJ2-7	ATSRLPSHDRVGEQY
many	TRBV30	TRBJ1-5	AWSQGHNQPQH
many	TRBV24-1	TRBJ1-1	ATSDRRAPTEAF
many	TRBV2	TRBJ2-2	ASRARGVNTGELF
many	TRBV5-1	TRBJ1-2	ASSPGQGTGGYT
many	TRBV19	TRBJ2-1	ASSMHNEQF
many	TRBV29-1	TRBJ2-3	SVSGGHKDTQY
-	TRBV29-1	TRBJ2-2	SVLSLPAGVNTGELF
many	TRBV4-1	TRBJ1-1	ASSQENANTEAF
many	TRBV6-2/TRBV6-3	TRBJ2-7	ASSMDTHYEQY
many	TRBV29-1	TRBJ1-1	SGTLSHEAF
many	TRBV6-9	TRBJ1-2	ASSYPGQGRLGYGYT
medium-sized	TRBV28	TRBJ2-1	ASSNYEQF
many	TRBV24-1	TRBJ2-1	ATSDLAYGSYNEQF
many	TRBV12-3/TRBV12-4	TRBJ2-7	ASTIGPSYEQY
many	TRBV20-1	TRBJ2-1	SARGQGPGEGEQF
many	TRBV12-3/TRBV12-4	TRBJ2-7	ASSRSGQGTYEQY
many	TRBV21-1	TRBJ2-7	ASSRPPGLAGVPYEQY
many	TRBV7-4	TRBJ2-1	ASSLVGWVWVFSFNVSHEQF
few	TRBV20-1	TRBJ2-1	SARAAGVPYNEQF
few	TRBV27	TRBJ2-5	ASSLTGTQETQY
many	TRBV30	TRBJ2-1	AWSVSVRSPDYQVSYNEQF
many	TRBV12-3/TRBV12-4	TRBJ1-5	ASSLQGNQPQH
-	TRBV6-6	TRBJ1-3	ASSLGSGNSGNTIY
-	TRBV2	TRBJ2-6	ASSGPRTGLSGANVLT